This T cell receptor beta chain is from a study of neoadjuvant anti-PD-1 for oral cavity cancer. The CDR3 is 15 residues long. Losses at the gene ends were 0 bases for V and 8 bases for J; bases not matched to a gene: 8. Germline V CDR1 and CDR2: MNHEY, SMNVEV (reference sequence). Some clones are missing from TCRdb's copy, which holds only in-frame ones; the method was immunoSEQ multiplex PCR. Found here are 84,000 or so clones, less than 85% of them singletons; the top ten hold roughly 3%. The V call is TRBV27, the J call TRBJ1-1; 8 bases map to TRBD1. The receptor was isolated from a person aged 35-79 years with oral cavity squamous cell carcinoma. The specimen was PBMCs, collected before nivolumab (anti-PD-1) treatment. DNA for the CDR3: TGTGCCAGCAGTTTATCGCGGGGACAGGCTCGGGAAGCTTTCTTT. As protein: CASSLSRGQAREAFF.